This passage covers 19 T cell receptor beta chains from one sample sequenced in a study of CXCR3-negative and CXCR3-positive naive CD8 T cells. Regarding the study as a whole: TRB CDR3s were more hydrophobic in CXCR3-positive than in CXCR3-negative naive cells.

UMI-labeled 5' RACE yielded the TRB cDNA libraries. TCRdb derives one entry per CDR3 protein from the 5' RACE reads, leaving out DNA. Its table records about 120,000 distinct CDR3 sequences. Antigen specificity for these receptors is unknown. Input material: naive CXCR3+ CD8+ T cells from blood. The subset: CD45RO-CCR7+CD27+CD95- naive CD8+ T cells expressing CXCR3 (TNR3+). Receptors originate from a human donor in good health. Some clones in this sample may be carry-over from other donors' samples.

The chain employs TRBV7-6 and TRBJ2-2; TCRdb designates TRBD1, a call that cannot be tested without DNA. Germline V lookup: CDR1 SGHVS, CDR2 FNYEAQ. The CDR3 sequence is 19 residues long. CDR3 sequence reads: CASSSPKAGTGKSTGELFF.

The chain couples TRBV7-2 to TRBJ2-7. The CDR3 length is 14 residues. The V gene's germline CDR1 is SGHTA and CDR2 FQGNSA. The chain's CDR3 is CASSFNRNSYEQYF.

The chain links TRBV10-3 to TRBJ1-2. In germline, CDR1 is ENHRY, CDR2 SYGVKD. This CDR3 spans 14 amino acids. CDR3 residues: CAIGKDLGIYGYTF.

The chain carries TRBV5-1 and TRBJ1-2; as DNA is missing, the TRBD1 call by TCRdb cannot be tested. This CDR3 has 13 amino acids. Looked up from germline, CDR1 is SGHRS and CDR2 is YFSETQ. CDR3 loop: CASSLVGVDGYTF.

The chain couples TRBV15 to TRBJ1-1; TCRdb gives TRBD1 as the D gene, but with no DNA this cannot be confirmed. CDR1 and CDR2 (germline): LNHNV, YYDKDF (reference sequence). The CDR3 extends over 16 amino acids. The CDR3 sequence: CATTDPRDRLNTEAFF.

V usage is TRBV7-9 and J usage is TRBJ1-4; TCRdb gives TRBD1 as the D gene, but with no DNA this cannot be confirmed. This CDR3 comprises 16 residues. In germline, CDR1 is SEHNR, CDR2 FQNEAQ (reference sequence). The CDR3 loop reads CASSSPTGDPNEKLFF.

This chain uses TRBV13 with TRBJ2-1; the D call from TCRdb, TRBD1, cannot be confirmed without DNA. There are 20 residues in the CDR3. CDR1 and CDR2 (germline): PRHDT, FYEKMQ (reference sequence). CDR3 region: CASSLEGTGGTYKAYNEQFF.

J is TRBJ1-5 and V is TRBV7-9; there is no DNA to check the TCRdb D call of TRBD1. The CDR3 sequence is 14 residues long. Looked up from germline, CDR1 is SEHNR and CDR2 is FQNEAQ (reference sequence). CDR3 region: CASRDTGVGQPQHF.

The chain joins TRBV12-3 or TRBV12-4 to TRBJ2-3. This CDR3 has 13 amino acids. CDR3 sequence: CASSPSLADTQYF.

The chain is built from TRBV10-3 and TRBJ1-2; TCRdb lists TRBD1, though no DNA is available to test this call. Germline lookup yields CDR1 ENHRY and CDR2 SYGVKD. The CDR3 runs 16 residues. The chain's CDR3 is CAISESPTVSGYGYTF.

The chain joins TRBV3-1 to TRBJ2-2; TCRdb returns TRBD1, unconfirmable since there is no DNA. Germline V CDR1 and CDR2: LGHDT, YNNKEL (reference sequence). CDR3 length equals 12 residues. The CDR3 loop is CASSQGGGELFF.

The chain is built from TRBV7-3 and TRBJ2-1. This CDR3 has 12 amino acids. CDR1 is SGHTA, CDR2 FQGTGA, per germline. The CDR3: CASSKNPNEQFF.

The V gene is TRBV20-1, the J gene TRBJ2-5; the TRBD1 assignment by TCRdb is unverifiable without DNA. The germline V gene has CDR1 DFQATT and CDR2 SNEGSKA (reference sequence). This CDR3 has 16 amino acids. The CDR3 protein is CSARDLARAYQETQYF.

This sequence joins TRBV27 and TRBJ1-2; TCRdb proposes TRBD1, but this gene call is untestable without DNA. Germline lookup yields CDR1 MNHEY and CDR2 SMNVEV (reference sequence). CDR3 length: 17 residues. This CDR3 is CASKLQGVPEVSYGYTF.

The chain joins TRBV14 to TRBJ2-1; TCRdb proposes TRBD2, but this gene call is untestable without DNA. This CDR3 is 15 amino acids long. Germline V gene lookup returns CDR1 SGHDN and CDR2 FVKESK. CDR3 sequence reads: CASSPRGPSYNEQFF.

The CDR3 reads CASSVTSGLSYEQYF. V gene TRBV7-9 combines with J gene TRBJ2-7; the D call of TRBD2 rests on TCRdb alone, since no DNA is present to check it. The CDR3 sequence is 15 residues long. Germline-derived CDR1 and CDR2 are SEHNR and FQNEAQ (reference sequence).

J is TRBJ1-2 and V is TRBV7-6; TCRdb lists TRBD1, though no DNA is available to test this call. In germline, CDR1 is SGHVS, CDR2 FNYEAQ. CDR3 length: 16 amino acids. This CDR3 is CASSPDDRGLGYGYTF.

The V call is TRBV28, the J call TRBJ2-4. The CDR3 has 14 amino acids. Looked up from germline, CDR1 is MDHEN and CDR2 is SYDVKM. CDR3 protein: CASSLVGLGNIQYF.

This sequence joins TRBV6-6 and TRBJ1-5; TCRdb calls TRBD1, which cannot be checked without DNA. The CDR3 spans 17 residues. The germline CDR1 and CDR2 sequences are MNHNY and SVGAGI (reference sequence). CDR3: CASSYSMDSNSNQPQHF.